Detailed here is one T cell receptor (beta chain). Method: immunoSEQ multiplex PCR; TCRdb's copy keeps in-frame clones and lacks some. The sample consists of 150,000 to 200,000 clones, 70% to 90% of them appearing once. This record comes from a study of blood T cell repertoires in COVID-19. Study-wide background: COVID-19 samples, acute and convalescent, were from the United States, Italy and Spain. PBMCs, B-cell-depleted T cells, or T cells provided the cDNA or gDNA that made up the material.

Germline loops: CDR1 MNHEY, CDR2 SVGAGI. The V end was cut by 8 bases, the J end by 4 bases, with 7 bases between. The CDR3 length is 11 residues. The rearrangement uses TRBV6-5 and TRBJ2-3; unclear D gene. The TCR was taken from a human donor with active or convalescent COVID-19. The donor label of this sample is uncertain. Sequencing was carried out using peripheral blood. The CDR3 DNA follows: TGTGCCAGCCTTTTTTCAGATACGCAGTATTTT. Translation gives CASLFSDTQYF.